The 22 T cell receptor beta chains presented below share a single source sample, sequenced in a study of T-cell memory formation after mild COVID-19. Using its own MiXCR run on the 5' RACE reads, TCRdb lists one record per CDR3 protein. This table holds approximately 290,000 distinct CDR3 sequences, approximately 19% found once. The sequencing input was PBMCs or a T cell subset sorted from them (not recorded which). Receptors originate from a man younger than 35 who had mild COVID-19 (a few samples of this study predate the infection). Cell type and time point are not known.

The chain employs TRBV7-2 and TRBJ1-2; perhaps TRBD1 as D (5 bases). With 2 bases removed from V and 3 bases from J, the gap between germline ends came to 10 bases. The CDR3 length is 14 residues. Germline assignment: CDR1 SGHTA and CDR2 FQGNSA. The CDR3 DNA reads TGTGCCAGCAGCTTAACCGGGGGATACTATGGCTACACCTTC. Translated, it gives CASSLTGGYYGYTF.

The gene calls are TRBV7-9 and TRBJ1-1; 8 nucleotides agree with TRBD1. The junction had 6 bases not matched to a gene; V was cut back by 2 bases and J by 4 bases. CDR3 length: 15 residues. In germline, CDR1 is SEHNR, CDR2 FQNEAQ (reference sequence). Here the CDR3 DNA reads TGTGCCAGCAGCTTACCCAGGGGGCATGGCACTGAAGCTTTCTTT. It encodes CASSLPRGHGTEAFF.

V and J are TRBV6-6 and TRBJ1-6, with 7 bases identical to TRBD1. In germline, CDR1 is MNHNY, CDR2 SVGAGI (reference sequence). The CDR3 is 14 amino acids. V trimming: 7 bases; J trimming: 4 bases; junction bases outside the gene matches: 4. The CDR3 bases are TGTGCCAGCACCGGGACAGTTTATAATTCACCCCTCCACTTT. Translation: CASTGTVYNSPLHF.

There are a few counts of this clonotype. The J gene is TRBJ2-5, the V gene TRBV27, with D perhaps matching TRBD2 (5 bases). The V gene's germline CDR1 is MNHEY and CDR2 SMNVEV (reference sequence). V lost 5 bases and J lost 4, with 14 bases in between. The CDR3 spans 14 residues. For the CDR3, the DNA is TGTGCCAGCAGTATGAGGGCCCACGGAGAGACCCAGTACTTC. Translation gives CASSMRAHGETQYF.

This chain uses TRBV29-1 with TRBJ1-5, with no clear D. The germline V gene has CDR1 SQVTM and CDR2 ANQGSEA. Deletions cut 3 bases from V and 0 bases from J, with 18 bases between. The CDR3 contains 17 residues. CDR3 bases: TGCAGCGTTGATGTAGGGCTGGACGGTAATAGCAATCAGCCCCAGCATTTT. Residues: CSVDVGLDGNSNQPQHF.

A few counts support this clonotype. The V call is TRBV4-3, the J call TRBJ2-1, with 7 bases that match TRBD2. The CDR3 contains 17 residues. The J segment lost 7 bases and the V segment lost 0 bases, leaving 12 bases of the junction unmatched. Per germline, CDR1 LGHNA and CDR2 YSLEER. The CDR3 loop reads CASSQDATGGGRNEQFF. The CDR3 bases are TGCGCCAGCAGCCAAGACGCTACGGGGGGAGGGAGGAATGAGCAGTTCTTC.

The rearrangement joins TRBV10-3 to TRBJ1-2; no firm D call. V was trimmed by 4 bases and J by 4 bases, leaving 7 bases between them. Germline V lookup: CDR1 ENHRY, CDR2 SYGVKD. CDR3 length: 12 residues. CDR3 sequence: CAISGETYGYTF. The CDR3 bases are TGTGCCATCAGTGGGGAGACCTATGGCTACACCTTC.

The V call is TRBV18, the J call TRBJ2-2; 8 positions match TRBD1. CDR3 length: 16 amino acids. CDR1 KGHSH and CDR2 LQKENI come from the germline V gene. V was pared by 0 bases and J by 1 base, with 1 base of the junction left unmatched. The CDR3 region is CASSPPGQVNTGELFF. CDR3 bases: TGTGCCAGCTCACCACCGGGACAGGTGAACACCGGGGAGCTGTTTTTT.

The V gene is TRBV24-1, the J gene TRBJ1-5; no clear D gene. With 4 bases removed from V and 5 bases from J, the gap between germline ends came to 11 bases. The germline V gene encodes CDR1 KGHDR and CDR2 SFDVKD. The CDR3 sequence is 14 residues long. CDR3 bases: TGTGCCACCAGTGAGGCGGGGTGGGATCAGCCCCAGCATTTT. This codes for CATSEAGWDQPQHF.

The chain links TRBV4-1 to TRBJ1-5; maybe TRBD1 (5 bases). Germline CDR1 is MGHRA and CDR2 is YSYEKL. Trimming stripped 4 bases from V and 1 base from J, with 11 bases between. The CDR3 covers 15 residues. This CDR3 reads CASSRVRASNQPQHF. DNA for the CDR3: TGCGCCAGCAGCCGGGTCAGGGCGAGCAATCAGCCCCAGCATTTT.

This chain connects TRBV28 to TRBJ2-2; 9 bases are a match to TRBD2. Trimming took 6 bases from V and 4 from J; bases not matched to a gene: 3. Germline V CDR1 and CDR2: MDHEN, SYDVKM. This CDR3 comprises 14 residues. The CDR3 DNA reads as TGTGCCAGCAGCGCGGGGGGGCCCACCGGGGAGCTGTTTTTT. Translated: CASSAGGPTGELFF. The whole variable domain, remainder taken from reference TRBV28 and TRBJ2-2, is DVKVTQSSRYLVKRTGEKVFLECVQDMDHENMFWYRQDPGLGLRLIYFSYDVKMKEKGDIPEGYSVSREKKERFSLILESASTNQTSMYLCASSAGGPTGELFFGEGSRLTVL.

This clonotype was seen only a few times. The genes are TRBV7-2 and TRBJ1-1, with D hard to call. V was shortened by 7 bases and J by 1 base, with 10 bases between the two germline ends. This CDR3 region has 13 residues. Germline V lookup: CDR1 SGHTA, CDR2 FQGNSA. The DNA of the CDR3 is TGTGCCAGCACCACCCGGAGGAACACTGAAGCTTTCTTT. This gives the protein CASTTRRNTEAFF.

The rearrangement links TRBV29-1 to TRBJ2-7, with no clear D. CDR3 length equals 11 residues. Looked up from germline, CDR1 is SQVTM and CDR2 is ANQGSEA. V shed 2 bases and J shed 6 bases, with 8 bases lying between them. CDR3 in DNA: TGCAGCGTTGAACCCCCGGTCGAGCAGTACTTC. As protein: CSVEPPVEQYF.

This clonotype was seen ten or more times. The chain recombines TRBV7-9 with TRBJ2-4, with no clear D. Germline V lookup: CDR1 SEHNR, CDR2 FQNEAQ (reference sequence). Between the trimmed V and J ends, which lost 2 bases and 7 bases, there was a span of 12 bases. The CDR3 is made up of 14 amino acids. The CDR3: CASSLSVNGNIQYF. In DNA, the CDR3 is TGTGCCAGCAGCTTATCTGTCAATGGGAACATTCAGTACTTC.

The rearrangement links TRBV20-1 to TRBJ2-2; 10 nucleotides align to TRBD2. Germline CDR1 DFQATT, CDR2 SNEGSKA (reference sequence). This CDR3 is 16 amino acids long. V gave up 6 bases and J gave up 1 base; unmatched junction bases: 8. CDR3 loop: CSAYPASGGNTGELFF. Written as DNA, the CDR3 is TGCAGTGCCTACCCCGCTAGCGGGGGGAACACCGGGGAGCTGTTTTTT.

This clonotype was counted a few times. The V and J genes are TRBV7-2 and TRBJ1-2; D is unclear. The V end lost 5 bases, the J end lost 8 bases, and 15 bases lay between the germline ends. The germline V gene has CDR1 SGHTA and CDR2 FQGNSA. This CDR3 is 13 amino acids long. The CDR3 nucleotides are TGTGCCAGCAGCCCAGCCCCCGGAGGAGGCTACACCTTC. This gives the protein CASSPAPGGGYTF.

This clonotype appeared a few times. V is TRBV14 and J is TRBJ1-2, with 10 bases fitting TRBD1. Unmatched junction bases numbered 7, after V lost 3 bases and J lost 9 bases. The CDR3 has 14 residues. Germline V gene sequence: CDR1 SGHDN, CDR2 FVKESK. CDR3: CASSHRGTGESYTF. The CDR3 DNA follows: TGTGCCAGCAGCCACCGAGGGACAGGGGAAAGCTACACCTTC.

The V gene is TRBV27, the J gene TRBJ1-5, with D maybe TRBD1 (5 bases). Germline V CDR1 and CDR2: MNHEY, SMNVEV (reference sequence). This CDR3 region has 14 residues. Trimming pared 5 bases from V and 6 bases from J, leaving 14 bases between. CDR3 nucleotides: TGTGCCAGCAGTCTAACAGGTTCTGGTCAGCCCCAGCATTTT. Its translation: CASSLTGSGQPQHF.

This chain connects TRBV10-3 to TRBJ1-6; D is unclear. The CDR3 is made up of 15 amino acids. The germline CDR1 and CDR2 sequences are ENHRY and SYGVKD. V lost 4 bases to trimming and J lost 5 bases, with 12 bases between them. Written as DNA, the CDR3 is TGTGCCATCAGTGCTGACCGATCGGATAATTCACCCCTCCACTTT. Protein: CAISADRSDNSPLHF.

This clonotype came up a few times. The rearrangement links TRBV6-2 or TRBV6-3 to TRBJ2-1; the match to TRBD2 covers 12 bases. After removal of 5 bases from V and 6 bases from J, the junction contained 5 bases not matched to a gene. The CDR3 extends over 15 amino acids. Germline loops: CDR1 MNHEY, CDR2 SVGEGT. The CDR3: CASSLTSGGPNEQFF. The CDR3 DNA follows: TGTGCCAGCAGTCTAACTAGCGGGGGGCCCAATGAGCAGTTCTTC.

This clonotype was recorded a few times. The chain uses TRBV20-1 and TRBJ2-7; tentative D call: TRBD1 (6 bases). The germline V gene has CDR1 DFQATT and CDR2 SNEGSKA (reference sequence). Deletions cut 3 bases from V and 5 bases from J, with 20 bases between. The CDR3 totals 15 residues. CDR3 in DNA: TGCAGTGCTAGGACGGCTGGCCTTACAGGGAACGAGCAGTACGTC. Its protein product is CSARTAGLTGNEQYV.

The V call is TRBV7-2, the J call TRBJ2-1, with D maybe TRBD2 (6 bases). Trimming pared 5 bases from V and 4 bases from J, leaving 12 bases between. The CDR3 has 14 amino acids. Germline lookup yields CDR1 SGHTA and CDR2 FQGNSA. This CDR3 reads CASSTLRGYNEQFF. The DNA for the CDR3 is TGTGCCAGCAGCACTCTACGGGGGTACAATGAGCAGTTCTTC.